Below, one TCR beta chain is given with its context. Germline V gives CDR1 SGHTA, CDR2 FQGNSA. The CDR3 runs 16 residues. Trimming cost V 3 bases and J 3 bases; bases outside gene matches: 9. This sample is drawn from a study of blood T cell repertoires in COVID-19. Across the whole study: Donors in the United States, Italy and Spain gave samples during acute or convalescent COVID-19. In each case, the material was cDNA or gDNA derived from T cells, B-cell-depleted T cells, or PBMCs.

Per the original data handling: Cell counts per sample came from amplifying reference gene primers. This table comes from immunoSEQ multiplex PCR, and its TCRdb copy is limited to in-frame clones, with some not included. That table gives V, J and clone size, and the DNA gave D and trimming. The sample holds 200,000 to 250,000 clones, over 70% seen once. The chain uses TRBV7-2 and TRBJ2-3; TRBD2 matches 7 bases. Material for sequencing was peripheral blood. This sequence was found in a woman in her sixties or seventies with acute or convalescent COVID-19. CDR3 loop: CASSFLGSGATDTQYF. In nucleotides, the CDR3 is TGTGCCAGCAGCTTTTTAGGAAGCGGGGCAACAGATACGCAGTATTTT.